These T cell receptor beta chains were read from a single sample in a study of a mutant IDH1 vaccine in newly diagnosed glioma. The table came from immunoSEQ multiplex PCR; TCRdb's copy has only in-frame clones and leaves some out. Among tens of thousands of clones, around 79% were seen once, and the ten largest hold 15% to 20%. The specimen was PBMCs, collected from a glioma patient treated with radiotherapy, temozolomide or both. The receptors originated from a man aged 25-45 years with glioma. Each CDR3 is given with its conserved first and last residue. A D gene is named only where the DNA matches it firmly. Some rows have no size entry. The others give once, few or many, or a class for an expanded clone.

CASSLGWGDEQYF TGTGCCAGCAGCTTAGGGTGGGGGGACGAGCAGTACTTC . TRBV7-2 . TRBJ2-7
CASSDRTGGRLFF TGTGCCAGCAGTGACAGGACAGGGGGCAGACTGTTTTTT . TRBV27 TRBD1 TRBJ1-4
CASSQDLGRGSYEQYF TGCGCCAGCAGCCAAGACCTAGGCAGGGGCTCCTACGAGCAGTACTTC . TRBV4-1 . TRBJ2-7
CASSEQALNTGELFF TGTGCCAGCAGTGAACAGGCACTTAACACCGGGGAGCTGTTTTTT . TRBV2 . TRBJ2-2
CASSQLGNSNQPQHF TGCGCCAGCAGTCAATTGGGAAATAGCAATCAGCCCCAGCATTTT . TRBV23-1 . TRBJ1-5
CASSLQGHTQYF TGTGCCAGCAGCTTACAGGGGCATACGCAGTATTTT . TRBV7-9 . TRBJ2-3
CASSDLGNYGYTF TGTGCCAGCAGTGATCTAGGGAACTATGGCTACACCTTC few TRBV25-1 . TRBJ1-2
CASSSAGTAAGNTIYF TGTGCCAGCAGCTCCGCCGGGACGGCGGCTGGAAACACCATATATTTT . TRBV7-2 . TRBJ1-3
CASSVAVRGTEAFF TGTGCCAGCAGTGTGGCGGTGAGGGGGACTGAAGCTTTCTTT . TRBV6-1 . TRBJ1-1
CASTPGRANEQYF TGTGCCAGCACCCCGGGGAGGGCCAACGAGCAGTACTTC . TRBV6-5 TRBD2 TRBJ2-7
CASSVEAGSSYEQYF TGTGCCAGCAGCGTAGAGGCAGGGAGCTCCTACGAGCAGTACTTC . TRBV9 . TRBJ2-7
CASIPTGNFNTEAFF TGTGCCAGCATTCCCACAGGCAACTTTAACACTGAAGCTTTCTTT . TRBV28 . TRBJ1-1
CASSLLRDTQYF TGTGCCAGCAGCTTGTTGCGGGATACGCAGTATTTT . TRBV5-6 . TRBJ2-3
CASSGFGDGVVSYEQYF TGTGCCAGCAGTGGCTTTGGGGACGGGGTAGTCTCCTACGAGCAGTACTTC . TRBV2 . TRBJ2-7
CASSVVGGSGANVLTF TGTGCCAGCAGCGTAGTCGGGGGGTCTGGGGCCAACGTCCTGACTTTC . TRBV9 TRBD2 TRBJ2-6
CASSTSGTGIDSPLHF TGTGCCAGTAGTACCTCCGGGACAGGGATTGATTCACCCCTCCACTTT . TRBV19 TRBD1 TRBJ1-6
CASSISYNQPQHF TGTGCCAGTAGTATCAGTTACAATCAGCCCCAGCATTTT few TRBV19 . TRBJ1-5
CASSLRKIEQYF TGTGCCAGCAGCTTGAGGAAGATAGAGCAGTACTTC . TRBV5-6 . TRBJ2-7
CAWKVPGGSTEAFF TGTGCCTGGAAAGTTCCGGGGGGGAGCACTGAAGCTTTCTTT . TRBV30 . TRBJ1-1
CASSQYRGRMGNQPQHF TGTGCCAGCAGTCAATATAGGGGGCGGATGGGCAATCAGCCCCAGCATTTT . TRBV28 TRBD1 TRBJ1-5
CASNDQSSYEQYF TGTGCCAGCAACGACCAGAGCTCCTACGAGCAGTACTTC . TRBV5-4 . TRBJ2-7
CASSTGQGSYEQYF TGCGCCAGCAGCACCGGACAGGGATCCTACGAGCAGTACTTC once TRBV5-1 TRBD1 TRBJ2-7
CASSFRQGAMGYGYTF TGTGCCAGCAGTTTCCGACAGGGGGCAATGGGCTATGGCTACACCTTC . TRBV6-5 TRBD1 TRBJ1-2
CAWSEGHHNTEAFF TGTGCCTGGAGTGAGGGGCACCATAACACTGAAGCTTTCTTT . TRBV30 . TRBJ1-1
CASSRSGTLLGNEQFF TGTGCCAGCAGCCGTTCCGGGACTCTGCTAGGGAATGAGCAGTTCTTC . TRBV14 . TRBJ2-1
CAISESRDRGTTEAFF TGTGCCATCAGTGAGTCGCGGGACAGGGGAACCACTGAAGCTTTCTTT . TRBV10-3 TRBD1 TRBJ1-1
CASSQEGRPPVAKNIQYF TGCGCCAGCAGTCAAGAGGGGAGGCCCCCCGTAGCCAAAAACATTCAGTACTTC . TRBV23-1 . TRBJ2-4
CASSLTGALIASLHF TGTGCCAGCAGCCTGACAGGGGCCCTTATCGCATCCCTCCACTTT . TRBV5-4 TRBD1 TRBJ1-6
CASSGPGTVKDGYTF TGTGCCAGCAGTGGACCCGGGACAGTAAAGGATGGCTACACCTTC . TRBV6-4 TRBD1 TRBJ1-2
CASSLGDRYEQYF TGTGCCAGTAGTTTGGGGGACAGATACGAGCAGTACTTC . TRBV19 TRBD1 TRBJ2-7
CATSRDRGGNEQFF TGTGCCACCAGCAGAGACAGGGGTGGCAATGAGCAGTTCTTC . TRBV15 . TRBJ2-1
CASSLLRGTGSSGANVLTF TGCGCCAGCAGCTTGTTGCGTGGGACAGGGAGCTCTGGGGCCAACGTCCTGACTTTC . TRBV5-1 TRBD1 TRBJ2-6
CASSQTSYNEQFF TGTGCCAGCAGTCAGACTAGCTACAATGAGCAGTTCTTC . TRBV27 . TRBJ2-1
CASSLAYRADTQYF TGTGCCAGCAGCTTAGCCTATAGGGCAGATACGCAGTATTTT . TRBV7-6 . TRBJ2-3
CSVVPGSRYGYTF TGCAGCGTTGTTCCAGGGTCACGGTATGGCTACACCTTC . TRBV29-1 . TRBJ1-2
CASSDRGDSNQPQHF TGTGCCAGCAGTGATAGGGGGGATAGCAATCAGCCCCAGCATTTT . TRBV25-1 . TRBJ1-5
CASSPSNQGNTEAFF TGTGCCAGCAGCCCTTCAAATCAGGGCAACACTGAAGCTTTCTTT . TRBV6-5 . TRBJ1-1
CASSKETTNEKLFF TGTGCCAGCAGCAAAGAAACAACTAATGAAAAACTGTTTTTT . TRBV21-1 . TRBJ1-4
CASSGSRGRANYGYTF TGTGCCAGCAGTGGAAGTCGTGGGAGGGCTAACTATGGCTACACCTTC . TRBV6-1 . TRBJ1-2
CASSFERGGYPDTQYF TGTGCCAGCAGCTTTGAGCGGGGGGGCTATCCAGATACGCAGTATTTT . TRBV7-2 TRBD2 TRBJ2-3
CASSFRDRPSYEQYF TGCGCCAGCAGCTTCAGGGACAGGCCCTCCTACGAGCAGTACTTC . TRBV5-1 TRBD1 TRBJ2-7
CASSALPGQGDEQYF TGTGCCAGCAGCGCTCTTCCGGGACAGGGGGACGAGCAGTACTTC . TRBV9 TRBD1 TRBJ2-7
CASSQGQGISTEAFF TGCGCCAGCAGCCAGGGACAGGGCATAAGCACTGAAGCTTTCTTT few TRBV5-1 TRBD1 TRBJ1-1
CAVSSVGEQYF TGTGCCGTGTCTAGCGTGGGCGAGCAGTACTTC . TRBV10-3 . TRBJ2-7
CASRTGTLETDTQYF TGCGCCAGCAGGACCGGGACCCTCGAAACAGATACGCAGTATTTT . TRBV5-1 . TRBJ2-3
CASSLRGGAGNQPQHF TGTGCCAGCAGCTTGAGGGGGGGGGCTGGCAATCAGCCCCAGCATTTT . TRBV5-6 . TRBJ1-5
CASSLSVGEQYF TGTGCCAGCAGTTTAAGCGTGGGGGAGCAGTACTTC . TRBV28 . TRBJ2-7
CASSGSATGAISYEQYF TGTGCCAGTAGTGGCTCGGCGACAGGGGCAATCTCCTACGAGCAGTACTTC . TRBV19 TRBD1 TRBJ2-7
CASSAGQGNTEAFF TGTGCCAGCTCAGCGGGACAGGGGAACACTGAAGCTTTCTTT . TRBV18 TRBD1 TRBJ1-1
CAISESRGQQNEKLFF TGTGCCATCAGTGAGTCGAGAGGACAGCAAAATGAAAAACTGTTTTTT . TRBV10-3 . TRBJ1-4
CASSSVEGLAGYGYTF TGTGCCAGCAGCTCAGTAGAGGGGCTCGCGGGATATGGCTACACCTTC . TRBV11-2 . TRBJ1-2
CASSSPQGADQPQHF TGTGCCAGCAGCTCTCCTCAGGGAGCGGATCAGCCCCAGCATTTT . TRBV7-8 . TRBJ1-5